This T cell receptor beta chain was recovered during a study of shared clonotypes between healthy human individuals. Profiled with immunoSEQ multiplex PCR; TCRdb holds only in-frame clones, not every one. This table holds fewer than 150,000 clones, approximately 70% found once. This sequence originates from a woman in her twenties or thirties in good health. Sequencing was performed on memory CD8+ T cells sorted from blood. Sample subset: CD45RO+ cells pooled with CCR7-negative TemRA cells.

The DNA for the CDR3 is TGTGCCAGCAGCGAAATAGACTCCTGGCCCCACAATGAGCAGTTCTTC. It specifies CASSEIDSWPHNEQFF. The chain links TRBV7-6 to TRBJ2-1; no firm D call. Between the trimmed V and J ends, which lost 5 bases and 5 bases, there was a span of 19 bases. The germline V gene has CDR1 SGHVS and CDR2 FNYEAQ. CDR3 length: 16 residues.